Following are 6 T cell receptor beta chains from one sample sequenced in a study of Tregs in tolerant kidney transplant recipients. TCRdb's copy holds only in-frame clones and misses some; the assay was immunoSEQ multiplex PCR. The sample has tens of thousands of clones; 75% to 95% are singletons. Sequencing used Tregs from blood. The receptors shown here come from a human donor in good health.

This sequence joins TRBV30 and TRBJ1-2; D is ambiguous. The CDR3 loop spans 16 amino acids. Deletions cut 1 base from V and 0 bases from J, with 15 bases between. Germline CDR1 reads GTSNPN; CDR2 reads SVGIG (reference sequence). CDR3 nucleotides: TGTGCCTGGAGTGATGGGCACCTTGCGACTAACTATGGCTACACCTTC. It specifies CAWSDGHLATNYGYTF.

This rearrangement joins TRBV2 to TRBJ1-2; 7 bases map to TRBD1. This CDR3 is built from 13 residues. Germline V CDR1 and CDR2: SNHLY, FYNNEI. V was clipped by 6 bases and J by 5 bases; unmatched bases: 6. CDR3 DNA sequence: TGTGCCAGCAGAATTGACAGGGAGTATGGCTACACCTTC. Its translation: CASRIDREYGYTF.

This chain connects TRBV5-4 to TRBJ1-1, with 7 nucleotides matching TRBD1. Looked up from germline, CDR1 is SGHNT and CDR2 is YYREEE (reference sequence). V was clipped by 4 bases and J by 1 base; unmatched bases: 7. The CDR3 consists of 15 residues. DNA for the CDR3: TGTGCCAGCAGCCCCAGACAGGGCTCGAACACTGAAGCTTTCTTT. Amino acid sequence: CASSPRQGSNTEAFF.

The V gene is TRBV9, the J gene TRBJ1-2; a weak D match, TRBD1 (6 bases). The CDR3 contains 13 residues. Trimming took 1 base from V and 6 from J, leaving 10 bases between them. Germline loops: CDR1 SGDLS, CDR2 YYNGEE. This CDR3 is CASSVRGQNGYTF. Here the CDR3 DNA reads TGTGCCAGCAGCGTAAGAGGACAGAATGGCTACACCTTC.

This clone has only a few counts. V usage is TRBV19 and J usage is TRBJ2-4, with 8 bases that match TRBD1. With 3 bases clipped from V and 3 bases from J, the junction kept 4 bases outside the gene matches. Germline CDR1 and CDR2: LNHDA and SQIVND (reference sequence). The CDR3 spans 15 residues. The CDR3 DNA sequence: TGTGCCAGTAGTATCCTACAGGGGGGCAAAAACATTCAGTACTTC. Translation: CASSILQGGKNIQYF.

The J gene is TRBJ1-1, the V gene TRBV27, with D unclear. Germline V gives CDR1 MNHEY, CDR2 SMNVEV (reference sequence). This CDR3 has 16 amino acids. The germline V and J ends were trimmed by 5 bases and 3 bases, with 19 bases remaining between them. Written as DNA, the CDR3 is TGTGCCAGCAGTGCACGTTCCCGCGGAGCCTACACTGAAGCTTTCTTT. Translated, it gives CASSARSRGAYTEAFF.